This TCR beta chain comes out of a study of spatial heterogeneity in lung cancer. In the study overall: As counted in raw reads, each unique TCR and UMI combination appeared more than ten times on average.

Single TCR cDNA molecules each had their own unique molecular identifier. A single record per CDR3 protein comes from TCRdb applying MiXCR to the 5' RACE reads. The sample holds about 86,000 distinct CDR3 sequences, roughly 12% seen once. Described time point: sample taken at primary tumor resection. Unsorted tumor, nontumor lung tissue or cryopreserved PBMC supplied the whole RNA. The donors comprised roughly 71 untreated early-stage non-small cell lung cancer patients. Germline CDR1 reads SGHRS; CDR2 reads YFSETQ. Trimming took off 0 bases at V and 3 bases at J, with 9 bases between the two ends. The CDR3 sequence is 15 residues long. Points from the study as a whole: TCRs found ubiquitously expanded in tumor appeared in blood more at resection than at follow-up.

Note on this clonotype: No antigen is known for it.

The rearrangement uses TRBV5-1 and TRBJ2-2, with D uncertain. Sequencing used PBMCs, obtained at surgery. The sequence derives from a male donor with early-stage non-small cell lung cancer. The CDR3: CASSLATSYTGELFF. DNA for the CDR3: TGCGCCAGCAGCTTGGCCACATCTTACACCGGGGAGCTGTTTTTT.